This T cell receptor (beta chain) was retrieved from a study of blood T cell repertoires in COVID-19. The participants were between roughly 18 and 100 years old and came from 24 US areas. Trimming shortened V by 4 bases and J by 2 bases, and 2 bases separated the two germline ends. Per the germline V gene, CDR1 is SQVTM and CDR2 is ANQGSEA. The CDR3 totals 10 residues. Sequencing was performed with immunoSEQ multiplex PCR; in TCRdb, only in-frame clones are kept and a portion is missing. The sample records under 200,000 clones, around 80% being singletons. The specimen was PBMCs or T cells enriched from blood (not recorded which). This TCR was recovered from a man in his forties or fifties who had recovered from COVID-19. This chain joins TRBV29-1 and TRBJ1-1; no firm D call. CDR3 bases: TGCAGCGTTGCTAACACTGAAGCTTTCTTT. This gives the protein CSVANTEAFF.